Listed below are T cell receptor beta chains from one sample, sequenced in a study of T cell changes during pregnancy in multiple sclerosis. Only in-frame clones appear in the TCRdb table, and some are missing; sequencing was by immunoSEQ multiplex PCR. This sample yields 44,000 or so clones, of which around nine tenths are seen a single time; 5.9% belongs to the top ten. The sample was CD8+ T cells from peripheral blood mononuclear cells, taken after pregnancy. The source of these receptors is a female donor in good health, enrolled as a control in a pregnancy study. The CDR3 runs from the conserved cysteine through the conserved F or W. Fields, in order: clone size, J gene, D gene, V gene, CDR3 DNA, CDR3 protein. D genes are given only for firm matches. Where a row states a size, it is once, few, many or the class of an expanded clone; other rows omit it.

once | TRBJ2-2 | TRBD2 | TRBV5-6 | TGTGCCAGCAGATTAGGACTAGCGGGGTTCACCGGGGAGCTGTTTTTT | CASRLGLAGFTGELFF
once | TRBJ1-1 | . | TRBV2 | TGTGCCAGCAGTGAAAAGCAGGATGGGAACACTGAAGCTTTCTTT | CASSEKQDGNTEAFF
. | TRBJ2-7 | TRBD1 | TRBV2 | TGTGCCAGCAGGGACAGGGGGGGGTACGAGCAGTACTTC | CASRDRGGYEQYF
. | TRBJ1-2 | . | TRBV6-6 | TGTGCCAGCAGTTACTCAGACAGGCCCCTTTATGGCTACACCTTC | CASSYSDRPLYGYTF
once | TRBJ2-5 | TRBD2 | TRBV7-2 | TGTGCCAGCAGCTTAGGGAGCGGGGGGGCCGTGGAGACCCAGTACTTC | CASSLGSGGAVETQYF
. | TRBJ1-1 | . | TRBV27 | TGTGCCAGCAGAGGGGCCTCTGAAGCTTTCTTT | CASRGASEAFF
. | TRBJ1-5 | TRBD1 | TRBV4-3 | TGCGCCAGCAGCCGGGGGACAGATAATCAGCCCCAGCATTTT | CASSRGTDNQPQHF
once | TRBJ2-6 | TRBD1 | TRBV9 | TGTGCCAGCAGTTTTGGGGACAGGGTCCTCTCTGGGGCCAACGTCCTGACTTTC | CASSFGDRVLSGANVLTF
. | TRBJ2-1 | TRBD2 | TRBV5-1 | TGCGCCAGCAGCTTACTAGCGGGGGGGCTAGATGAGCAGTTCTTC | CASSLLAGGLDEQFF
. | TRBJ1-1 | . | TRBV4-3 | TGCGCCAGCAGCCAAGAACAGGGAAGAGAAACTGAAGCTTTCTTT | CASSQEQGRETEAFF
. | TRBJ2-2 | TRBD2 | TRBV19 | TGTGCCAGTAGTATAGTTGGGACTAGTTCCGGGGAGCTGTTTTTT | CASSIVGTSSGELFF
. | TRBJ2-1 | . | TRBV7-2 | TGTGCCAGCAGCGCAGGGGATTTCTATGAGCAGTTCTTC | CASSAGDFYEQFF
few | TRBJ1-1 | . | TRBV29-1 | TGCAGCGTTGAGAAGGTAGGGGGCACTGAAGCTTTCTTT | CSVEKVGGTEAFF
. | TRBJ1-6 | TRBD1 | TRBV4-3 | TGCGCCAGCAGCCAAGCCGCAGGGGGCTCACCCCTCCACTTT | CASSQAAGGSPLHF
. | TRBJ1-2 | . | TRBV25-1 | TGTGCCAGCAGCCCGCAGACGACAAGCTATGGCTACACCTTC | CASSPQTTSYGYTF
. | TRBJ1-6 | . | TRBV2 | TGTGCCAGCAGTGAAAGGGGATTTAATTCACCCCTCCACTTT | CASSERGFNSPLHF
. | TRBJ1-5 | TRBD1 | TRBV4-1 | TGCGCCAGCAGCCCCGGGACAGTGCAGCCCCAGCATTTT | CASSPGTVQPQHF
. | TRBJ2-6 | TRBD2 | TRBV4-3 | TGCGCCAGCAGCCAAAAAGGGGCGGGGGCTGGGGCCAACGTCCTGACTTTC | CASSQKGAGAGANVLTF
. | TRBJ2-7 | TRBD2 | TRBV7-9 | TGTGCCAGCAGCCATTACGGTTGGGCACGGGAGGCGTACGAGCAGTACTTC | CASSHYGWAREAYEQYF
. | TRBJ2-5 | TRBD1 | TRBV7-6 | TGTGCCAGCAGCCCCGGGACAGGGGCCCAAGAGACCCAGTACTTC | CASSPGTGAQETQYF
. | TRBJ2-7 | TRBD1 | TRBV6-5 | TGTGCCAGCCGAGGGGGCACCTACGAGCAGTACTTC | CASRGGTYEQYF
. | TRBJ2-3 | . | TRBV7-3 | TGTGCCAGCAGCTTTGGAGCAGATACGCAGTATTTT | CASSFGADTQYF